A selection of T cell receptor beta chains follows, all from one sample in a study of T cell responses to AZD1222 COVID-19 vaccine. The method was immunoSEQ multiplex PCR; TCRdb's version includes in-frame clones alone and lacks a portion of them. The sample shows 90,000 to 120,000 clones, roughly 90% of them seen only once. The source was peripheral blood, collected on day 0 of AZD1222 vaccination. The receptor source for this set is an adult in good health. The CDR3 runs from the conserved cysteine through the conserved F or W. Fields, in order: CDR3 DNA, CDR3 protein, J gene, V gene, D gene, clone size. A D gene is named only where the DNA matches it firmly. Clone size is shown for a subset of rows, as once, few, many or a class of expanded clone.

DNA: TGTGCCAGCAGCGATCAGGGGGCGCGTCAGCCCCAGCATTTT; CDR3: CASSDQGARQPQHF; J: TRBJ1-5; V: TRBV11-3; D: TRBD1; size: few
DNA: TGTGCCAGCAGTTTACAGGGAGGCACTGAAGCTTTCTTT; CDR3: CASSLQGGTEAFF; J: TRBJ1-1; V: TRBV28; D: -; size: -
DNA: TGCAGTGTTAGTGGAAGGGCAGGGCACACTGAAGCTTTCTTT; CDR3: CSVSGRAGHTEAFF; J: TRBJ1-1; V: TRBV20-1; D: -; size: once
DNA: TGTGCCAGCAGCCAAGATTGGAGGGTTGAAGCTTTCTTT; CDR3: CASSQDWRVEAFF; J: TRBJ1-1; V: TRBV3-1/TRBV3-2; D: -; size: once
DNA: TGTGCCAGCAGTTTAGGGCTAGCGGGCTACAATGAGCAGTTCTTC; CDR3: CASSLGLAGYNEQFF; J: TRBJ2-1; V: TRBV28; D: TRBD2; size: -
DNA: TGTGCCAGCAGCTTAACGGCTGGGGCGGGGGACTATGGCTACACCTTC; CDR3: CASSLTAGAGDYGYTF; J: TRBJ1-2; V: TRBV7-9; D: -; size: -
DNA: TGTGCCAGCAGCCCAATAGCGGGCAGGGTAAACACTGAAGCTTTCTTT; CDR3: CASSPIAGRVNTEAFF; J: TRBJ1-1; V: TRBV5-6; D: -; size: few
DNA: TGTGCCAGCAGTGAAGGTGGACAGCACACAGATACGCAGTATTTT; CDR3: CASSEGGQHTDTQYF; J: TRBJ2-3; V: TRBV6-1; D: -; size: -
DNA: TGCGCCAGCAGCTTCGGGGGGGCTCGGTATGGCTACACCTTC; CDR3: CASSFGGARYGYTF; J: TRBJ1-2; V: TRBV5-1; D: -; size: -
DNA: TGTGCCAGCTCACCATGGACTAGCGGGGGCTCAGATACGCAGTATTTT; CDR3: CASSPWTSGGSDTQYF; J: TRBJ2-3; V: TRBV18; D: TRBD2; size: -
DNA: TGTGCCAGCAGCGTAGAGGTTAGCTCCTACAATGAGCAGTTCTTC; CDR3: CASSVEVSSYNEQFF; J: TRBJ2-1; V: TRBV9; D: -; size: -
DNA: TGCAGCGTTGCCACAGGGGGCGCGGGTAAACTGTTTTTT; CDR3: CSVATGGAGKLFF; J: TRBJ1-4; V: TRBV29-1; D: TRBD1; size: -
DNA: TGTGCCAGCAGCTTTAGCGGGATCTCCTACAATGAGCAGTTCTTC; CDR3: CASSFSGISYNEQFF; J: TRBJ2-1; V: TRBV7-2; D: TRBD2; size: -
DNA: TGTGCCTGGAGCGGTCCCGGGACAGGGGGCGCAACTGAAGCTTTCTTT; CDR3: CAWSGPGTGGATEAFF; J: TRBJ1-1; V: TRBV30; D: TRBD1; size: -
DNA: TGTGCCAGTAGTCGGACAGTGACTAATGAAAAACTGTTTTTT; CDR3: CASSRTVTNEKLFF; J: TRBJ1-4; V: TRBV19; D: -; size: -
DNA: TGTGCCAGTAATAGGGCAGGGGGGTATCGCACCGGGGAGCTGTTTTTT; CDR3: CASNRAGGYRTGELFF; J: TRBJ2-2; V: TRBV19; D: -; size: -
DNA: TGTGCCAGCAGCTTATGGGGAACAGGGGGCGAATCAGATACGCAGTATTTT; CDR3: CASSLWGTGGESDTQYF; J: TRBJ2-3; V: TRBV7-3; D: TRBD1; size: -
DNA: TGTGCCAGCAGTGACAGGGGGCCGGATCGAGCTTTCTTT; CDR3: CASSDRGPDRAFF; J: TRBJ1-1; V: TRBV6-2/TRBV6-3; D: TRBD1; size: -
DNA: TGCGCCAGCAGTCCAACTAGCGGGGGGCAGAACACCGGGGAGCTGTTTTTT; CDR3: CASSPTSGGQNTGELFF; J: TRBJ2-2; V: TRBV5-1; D: TRBD2; size: -
DNA: TGTGCCAGCAGTTTCTCCAGGAGAGGTGGCTACACCTTC; CDR3: CASSFSRRGGYTF; J: TRBJ1-2; V: TRBV27; D: -; size: -
DNA: TGCGCCAGCAGTCGACTTGACGGCGGGTCTGGGGCCAACGTCCTGACTTTC; CDR3: CASSRLDGGSGANVLTF; J: TRBJ2-6; V: TRBV5-1; D: -; size: -
DNA: TGCAGTGCTAGTGGGGGGGTAGCGGGAGTTCGGGAGACCCAGTACTTC; CDR3: CSASGGVAGVRETQYF; J: TRBJ2-5; V: TRBV20-1; D: TRBD2; size: -
DNA: TGCGCCAGCAGCTTGACAGTCCCGGGGACTGAAGCTTTCTTT; CDR3: CASSLTVPGTEAFF; J: TRBJ1-1; V: TRBV5-1; D: -; size: -